This T cell receptor (beta chain) came from a study of T cell responses to AZD1222 COVID-19 vaccine. Study results and caveats: Donors were chiefly white British, with a greater number of females, and clonal diversity was perhaps underestimated. Repertoire sampling was restricted to post-peak T cell response timepoints.

Trimming removed 3 bases from V and 5 bases from J, with 7 bases in between. CDR3 length equals 13 residues. In germline, CDR1 is MRHNA, CDR2 SNTAGT. Produced via immunoSEQ multiplex PCR; TCRdb's table is partial and in-frame only. The sample contains tens of thousands of clones, around 89% of which appear only once. Regarding this clone: What it recognizes is unknown.

The chain couples TRBV6-4 to TRBJ1-4; tentatively, D is TRBD1 (5 bases). The receptor comes from an adult who received the AZD1222 COVID-19 vaccine. The sample consisted of peripheral blood, taken 28 days after the second AZD1222 dose. The CDR3 sequence is CASSEQVNEKLFF. For the CDR3, the DNA is TGTGCCAGCAGTGAACAGGTCAATGAAAAACTGTTTTTT.